Below are 11 T cell receptor beta chains sequenced from a single sample in a study of cytomegalovirus exposure and HLA in healthy donors. PCR involved 60 Vbeta and 13 Jbeta primers. Clones were read by immunoSEQ multiplex PCR, and TCRdb kept only the in-frame ones, dropping some. This table lists 100,000 to 150,000 clones. Sequences were obtained from PBMCs. The receptors were sampled from a woman between 40 and 55 years old in good health and CMV-seronegative.

This chain joins TRBV4-2 and TRBJ2-2; TRBD1 aligns across 9 bases. V was pared by 0 bases and J by 5 bases, with 7 bases of the junction left unmatched. The CDR3 sequence is 17 residues long. Germline-derived CDR1 and CDR2 are LGHNA and YNFKEQ. Here the CDR3 reads CASSQDTGQGLTGELFF. Here the CDR3 DNA reads TGTGCCAGCAGCCAAGACACGGGACAGGGTCTAACCGGGGAGCTGTTTTTT.

V and J are TRBV10-3 and TRBJ1-1; D gene ambiguous. Germline CDR1 is ENHRY and CDR2 is SYGVKD. Trimming removed 1 base at V and 5 bases at J, with 5 bases between. CDR3 length: 12 residues. The CDR3 nucleotides are TGTGCCATCAGTGAGTTGTATACTGAAGCTTTCTTT. Protein: CAISELYTEAFF.

The chain couples TRBV7-9 to TRBJ2-7; TRBD1 agrees at 8 bases. V was clipped by 4 bases and J by 6 bases; unmatched bases: 2. The CDR3 consists of 12 residues. Germline-derived CDR1 and CDR2 are SEHNR and FQNEAQ (reference sequence). DNA for the CDR3: TGTGCCAGCAGCTCAACAGGGGGCGAGCAGTACTTC. This sequence encodes CASSSTGGEQYF.

This chain connects TRBV28 to TRBJ1-1, with D maybe TRBD1 (5 bases). The CDR3 is 14 residues long. With 1 base removed from V and 2 bases from J, the gap between germline ends came to 8 bases. Germline-derived CDR1 and CDR2 are MDHEN and SYDVKM. The CDR3 nucleotides read TGTGCCAGCAGTTTATTGACAGCCAACACTGAAGCTTTCTTT. It codes for CASSLLTANTEAFF.

This chain links TRBV9 with TRBJ2-7; 7 nucleotides agree with TRBD1. The CDR3 is 14 residues long. Losses at the gene ends were 4 bases for V and 4 bases for J; bases not matched to a gene: 8. Germline V gene sequence: CDR1 SGDLS, CDR2 YYNGEE. In DNA form, the CDR3 reads TGTGCCAGCAGCCCCGGGACAGTGACTTACGAGCAGTACTTC. Encoded protein: CASSPGTVTYEQYF. The full variable domain, its missing parts supplied by reference TRBV9 and TRBJ2-7, is DSGVTQTPKHLITATGQRVTLRCSPRSGDLSVYWYQQSLDQGLQFLIQYYNGEERAKGNILERFSAQQFPDLHSELNLSSLELGDSALYFCASSPGTVTYEQYFGPGTRLTVT.

J is TRBJ1-1 and V is TRBV7-2; D is unclear. The CDR3 sequence is 14 residues long. Per the germline V gene, CDR1 is SGHTA and CDR2 is FQGNSA. The germline V and J ends were trimmed by 5 bases and 2 bases, with 12 bases remaining between them. CDR3: CASSASRVNTEAFF. The CDR3, as DNA: TGTGCCAGCAGCGCAAGTCGGGTTAACACTGAAGCTTTCTTT.

This chain links TRBV7-6 with TRBJ2-5; TRBD2 matches 9 bases. The ends lost 2 bases at V and 2 bases at J; junction bases unmatched: 6. The CDR3 is 16 residues long. Germline CDR1 is SGHVS and CDR2 is FNYEAQ. Here the CDR3 reads CASSLSGGGGQETQYF. The CDR3 coding sequence is TGTGCCAGCAGCTTAAGTGGCGGGGGGGGACAAGAGACCCAGTACTTC.

The chain employs TRBV28 and TRBJ1-1, with D tentatively TRBD1 (5 bases). The V gene lost 3 bases and the J gene lost 3 bases, with 11 bases spanning the gap. The germline V gene encodes CDR1 MDHEN and CDR2 SYDVKM. The CDR3 length is 14 residues. For the CDR3, the DNA is TGTGCCAGCAGTTTCGGGGGTCGGTACACTGAAGCTTTCTTT. Its protein product is CASSFGGRYTEAFF.

The chain joins TRBV5-1 to TRBJ2-3; no clear D gene. The CDR3 spans 15 residues. Germline CDR1 is SGHRS and CDR2 is YFSETQ. V lost 1 base and J 0 bases, leaving 9 bases between the germline ends. CDR3 nucleotides: TGCGCCAGCAGCTTGAATCTACCTAGCACAGATACGCAGTATTTT. As protein: CASSLNLPSTDTQYF. The whole variable domain, remainder taken from reference TRBV5-1 and TRBJ2-3, is KAGVTQTPRYLIKTRGQQVTLSCSPISGHRSVSWYQQTPGQGLQFLFEYFSETQRNKGNFPGRFSGRQFSNSRSEMNVSTLELGDSALYLCASSLNLPSTDTQYFGPGTRLTVL.

This chain connects TRBV28 to TRBJ1-1; D is uncertain. CDR3 length: 13 residues. The germline V gene has CDR1 MDHEN and CDR2 SYDVKM. V dropped 2 bases and J dropped 1 base, with 5 bases sitting between them. CDR3 DNA: TGTGCCAGCAGTTTACGGGGGAACACTGAAGCTTTCTTT. Encoded protein: CASSLRGNTEAFF.

Concerning this clone: Other nucleotide sequences in the sample specify the same CDR3. The chain is built from TRBV18 and TRBJ1-5; 8 positions match TRBD1. Germline V CDR1 and CDR2: KGHSH, LQKENI. The J segment lost 6 bases and the V segment lost 4 bases, leaving 5 bases of the junction unmatched. This CDR3 is 14 amino acids long. DNA for the CDR3: TGTGCCAGCTCACTTCAAGACAGGGGTCAGCCCCAGCATTTT. It yields the protein CASSLQDRGQPQHF.